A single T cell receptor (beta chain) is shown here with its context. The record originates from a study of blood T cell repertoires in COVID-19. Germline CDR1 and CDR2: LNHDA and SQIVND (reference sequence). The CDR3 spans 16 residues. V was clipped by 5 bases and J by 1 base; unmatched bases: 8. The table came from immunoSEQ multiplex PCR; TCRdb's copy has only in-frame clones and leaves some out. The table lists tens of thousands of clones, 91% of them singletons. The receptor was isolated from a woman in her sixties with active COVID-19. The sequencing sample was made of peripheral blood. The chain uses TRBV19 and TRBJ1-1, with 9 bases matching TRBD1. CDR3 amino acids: CASSGRDRAGNTEAFF. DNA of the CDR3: TGTGCCAGTAGTGGCCGGGACAGGGCGGGGAACACTGAAGCTTTCTTT.